This entry is about one T cell receptor (beta chain). Its antigen is currently unknown. Repertoires were generated with immunoSEQ multiplex PCR, while TCRdb's copy carries only in-frame clones and drops some. Found here are 140,000 to 150,000 clones, approximately 94% of them singletons; the top ten hold 1.5% to 2%. The data originate from a study of cytomegalovirus exposure and HLA in healthy donors. Study as a whole: It was reported in a later analysis that the same platform had been used for the 120 validation repertoires as for the 550 to 750 first-cohort repertoires. Notes on the study in general: The classifier, whose performance was assessed in both the original and validation cohorts, reportedly diagnosed cytomegalovirus status with high specificity and sensitivity. The study designated 150 to 200 TCR beta chains cytomegalovirus-associated.

This CDR3 is 10 amino acids long. Germline loops: CDR1 SNHLY, CDR2 FYNNEI. V lost 7 bases and J lost 5, with 5 bases in between. Separate from the approximately 670-subject first cohort, the roughly 110-subject validation cohort was the one that the donors belonged to. J is TRBJ2-5 and V is TRBV2; D uncertain. This sequence was found in a man in his late teens or twenties in good health and CMV-seropositive. The sequencing sample was made of PBMCs. In DNA, the CDR3 is TGTGCCAGCAATCGGGAGACCCAGTACTTC. It specifies CASNRETQYF.